The source of this TCR beta chain is a study of Ad26.COV2.S vaccination and SARS-CoV-2 variants. Study-level results: Comparability of non-spike TCR breadth was observed across vaccine and placebo recipients.

For this clone: Its specificity is not known.

The V and J ends lost 4 bases and 6 bases respectively, with 6 bases between them. The CDR3 loop spans 12 amino acids. CDR1 SGHNT and CDR2 YENEEA come from the germline V gene. Clones were sequenced by immunoSEQ multiplex PCR, and TCRdb holds only the in-frame ones, with some missing. The sample carries a few hundred thousand clones, roughly 84% recorded once. Indicated treatment: some 19 received Ad26.COV2.S at low or high dose, single or two shots; roughly five received placebo; per-sample allocation not given. Sampling occurred on day 63 after the first vaccine or placebo injection. Donor was an adult aged 18-55 years in Boston.

The rearrangement uses TRBV11-3 and TRBJ2-2; no clear D. The sample was peripheral blood, taken in a trial of Ad26.COV2.S vaccine versus placebo. The clonotype comes from a person aged 18-60 years who received the Ad26.COV2.S COVID-19 vaccine or a placebo. The DNA for the CDR3 is TGTGCCAGCAGCTCCCGGCCCGGGGAGCTGTTTTTT. This sequence encodes CASSSRPGELFF.